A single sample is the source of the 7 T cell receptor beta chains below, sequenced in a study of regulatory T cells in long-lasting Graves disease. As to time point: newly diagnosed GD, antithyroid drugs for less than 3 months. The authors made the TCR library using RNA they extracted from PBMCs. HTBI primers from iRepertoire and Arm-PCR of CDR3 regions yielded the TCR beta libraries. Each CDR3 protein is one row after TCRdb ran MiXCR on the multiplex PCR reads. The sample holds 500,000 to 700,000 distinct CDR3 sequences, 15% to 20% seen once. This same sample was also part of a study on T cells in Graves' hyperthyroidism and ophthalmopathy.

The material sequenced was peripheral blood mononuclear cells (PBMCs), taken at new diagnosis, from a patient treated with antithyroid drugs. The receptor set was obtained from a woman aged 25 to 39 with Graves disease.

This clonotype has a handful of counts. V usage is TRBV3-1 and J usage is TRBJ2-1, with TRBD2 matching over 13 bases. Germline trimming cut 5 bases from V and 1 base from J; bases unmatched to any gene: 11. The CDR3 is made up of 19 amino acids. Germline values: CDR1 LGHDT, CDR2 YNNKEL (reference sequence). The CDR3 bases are TGTGCCAGCAGCTCCGGACTAGCGGGAGTGGATGTGTCCTACAATGAGCAGTTCTTC. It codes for CASSSGLAGVDVSYNEQFF.

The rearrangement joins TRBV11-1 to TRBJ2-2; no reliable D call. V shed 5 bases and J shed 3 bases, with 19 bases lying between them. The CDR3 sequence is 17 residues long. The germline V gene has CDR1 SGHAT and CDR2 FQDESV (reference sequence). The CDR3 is CASSPSPPRYDTGELFF. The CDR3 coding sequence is TGTGCCAGCAGCCCCTCTCCTCCGAGATACGACACCGGGGAGCTGTTTTTT.

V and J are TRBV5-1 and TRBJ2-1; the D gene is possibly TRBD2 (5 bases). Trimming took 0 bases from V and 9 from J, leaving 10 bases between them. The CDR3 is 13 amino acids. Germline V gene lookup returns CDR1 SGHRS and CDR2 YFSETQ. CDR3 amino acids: CASSLEAAGEQFF. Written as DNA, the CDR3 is TGCGCCAGCAGCTTGGAAGCGGCTGGTGAGCAGTTCTTC.

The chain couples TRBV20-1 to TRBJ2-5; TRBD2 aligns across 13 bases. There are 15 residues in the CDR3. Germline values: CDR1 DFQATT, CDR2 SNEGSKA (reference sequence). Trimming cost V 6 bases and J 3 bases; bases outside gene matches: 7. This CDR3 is CSAFGGTSGKETQYF. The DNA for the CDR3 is TGCAGTGCCTTCGGCGGGACTAGCGGGAAAGAGACCCAGTACTTC.

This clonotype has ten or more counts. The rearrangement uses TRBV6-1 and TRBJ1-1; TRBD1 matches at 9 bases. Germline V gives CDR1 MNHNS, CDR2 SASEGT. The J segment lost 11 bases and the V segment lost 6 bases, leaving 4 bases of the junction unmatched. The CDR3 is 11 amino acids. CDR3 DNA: TGTGCCAGCAGACACGGGACAGGGGCTTTCTTT. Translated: CASRHGTGAFF.

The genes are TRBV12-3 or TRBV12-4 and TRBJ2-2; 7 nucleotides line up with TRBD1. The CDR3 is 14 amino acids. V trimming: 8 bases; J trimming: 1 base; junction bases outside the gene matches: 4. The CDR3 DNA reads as TGTGCCAGCTTAAACAGGGGGAACACCGGGGAGCTGTTTTTT. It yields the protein CASLNRGNTGELFF.

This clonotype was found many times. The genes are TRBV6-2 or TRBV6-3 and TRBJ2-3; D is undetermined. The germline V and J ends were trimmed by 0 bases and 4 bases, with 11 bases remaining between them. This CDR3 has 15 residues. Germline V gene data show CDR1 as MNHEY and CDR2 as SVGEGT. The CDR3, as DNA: TGTGCCAGCAGTTACTCCGGGCAGCGTCCAGATACGCAGTATTTT. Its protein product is CASSYSGQRPDTQYF.